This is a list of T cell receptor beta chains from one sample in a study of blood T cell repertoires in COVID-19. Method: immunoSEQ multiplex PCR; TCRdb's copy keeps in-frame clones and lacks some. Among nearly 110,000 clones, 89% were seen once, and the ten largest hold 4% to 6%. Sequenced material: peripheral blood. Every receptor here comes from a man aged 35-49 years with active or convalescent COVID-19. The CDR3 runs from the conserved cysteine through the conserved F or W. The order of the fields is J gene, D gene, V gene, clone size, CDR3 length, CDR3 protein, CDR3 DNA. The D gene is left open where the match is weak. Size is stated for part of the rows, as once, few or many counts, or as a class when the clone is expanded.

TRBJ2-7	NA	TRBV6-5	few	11	CASSLYGEQYF	TGTGCCAGCAGTTTATACGGCGAGCAGTACTTC
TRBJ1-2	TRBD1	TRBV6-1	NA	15	CASSEGPTGIYGYTF	TGTGCCAGCAGTGAAGGGCCGACAGGGATCTATGGCTACACCTTC
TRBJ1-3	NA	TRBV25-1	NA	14	CASRGSGATNTIYF	TGTGCCAGCAGGGGGTCAGGGGCTACGAACACCATATATTTT
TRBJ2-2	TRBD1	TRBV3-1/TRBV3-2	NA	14	CATSGGSHTGELFF	TGTGCCACCTCAGGGGGCTCTCACACCGGGGAGCTGTTTTTT
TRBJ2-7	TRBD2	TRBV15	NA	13	CATSSGRTYEQYF	TGTGCCACCTCTAGCGGGAGGACTTACGAGCAGTACTTC
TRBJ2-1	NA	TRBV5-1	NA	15	CASSETGVLYNEQFF	TGCGCCAGCAGCGAGACGGGAGTCTTGTACAATGAGCAGTTCTTC
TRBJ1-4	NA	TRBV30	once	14	CAWRGGPRNEKLFF	TGTGCCTGGAGGGGGGGACCGAGAAATGAAAAACTGTTTTTT
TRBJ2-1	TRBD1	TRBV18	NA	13	CASSIDRANEQFF	TGTGCCAGCTCGATCGACAGGGCGAATGAGCAGTTCTTC
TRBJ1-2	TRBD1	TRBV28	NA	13	CASSSTGVRGYTF	TGTGCCAGCAGTTCAACAGGGGTACGGGGCTACACCTTC
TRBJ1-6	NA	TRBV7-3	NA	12	CASSSGSSPLHF	TGTGCCAGCAGCTCCGGGAGTTCACCCCTCCACTTT
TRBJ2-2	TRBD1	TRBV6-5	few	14	CATTGTANTGELFF	TGTGCCACGACAGGGACCGCGAACACCGGGGAGCTGTTTTTT
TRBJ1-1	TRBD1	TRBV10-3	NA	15	CAISDPGQVGTEAFF	TGTGCCATCAGTGATCCCGGACAGGTAGGAACTGAAGCTTTCTTT
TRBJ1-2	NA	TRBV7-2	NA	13	CASSPSNNYGYTF	TGTGCCAGCAGCCCGAGTAACAACTATGGCTACACCTTC
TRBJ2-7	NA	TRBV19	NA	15	CASSIDRQGTYEQYF	TGTGCCAGTAGTATTGACCGGCAGGGTACCTACGAGCAGTACTTC
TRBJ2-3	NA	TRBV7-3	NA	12	CASSLTLEEQYF	TGTGCCAGCAGCTTAACGCTAGAAGAGCAGTATTTT
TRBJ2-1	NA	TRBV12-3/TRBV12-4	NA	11	CAVGGWNEQFF	TGTGCCGTTGGGGGGTGGAATGAGCAGTTCTTC
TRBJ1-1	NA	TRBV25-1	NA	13	CASRWGRRTEAFF	TGTGCCAGCCGATGGGGGAGGAGAACTGAAGCTTTCTTT
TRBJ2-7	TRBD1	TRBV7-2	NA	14	CASSRGQFMYEQYF	TGTGCCAGCAGCCGGGGACAGTTCATGTACGAGCAGTACTTC